This T cell receptor (beta chain) was retrieved from a study of shared clonotypes between healthy human individuals. This CDR3 contains 16 residues. The ends were cut back, 0 bases at V and 1 base at J, with 13 bases in the middle. In germline, CDR1 is MDHEN, CDR2 SYDVKM. Profiling relied on immunoSEQ multiplex PCR, and the TCRdb table lists in-frame clones only, not all of them. This sample has 2 million to 2.5 million clones, with more than 80% found just once. Sequenced sample: naive CD4+ T cells from PBMCs. Regarding subset: CD45RA+ positively selected. This receptor was taken from a man between 18 and 35 years old in good health. Some clones in this sample may be carry-over from other donors' samples. The rearrangement joins TRBV28 to TRBJ2-7, with D possibly TRBD2 on 5 matching bases. Written as DNA, the CDR3 is TGTGCCAGCAGTTTATGGCCTGGGAGTCCGTCCTACGAGCAGTACTTC. This sequence encodes CASSLWPGSPSYEQYF.